The 5 T cell receptor beta chains listed next were all sequenced from one sample in a study of T cells in women clearing cervical HPV infection. Clones were sequenced by immunoSEQ multiplex PCR, and TCRdb holds only the in-frame ones, with some missing. The clone table shows approximately 52,000 clones, with the ten largest holding around 1.5%. The sample consisted of blood buffy coat. All receptors come from a woman between 18 and 70 years old with a cervical HPV16 infection that either progressed to CIN3+ or cleared (not recorded which).

Worth noting for this clone: Read coverage stops 3 residues before the CDR3 terminus; the germline J gene supplies the remainder. J is TRBJ2-7 and V is TRBV19, with TRBD1 matching over 8 bases. This CDR3 is 13 amino acids long. Germline CDR1 is LNHDA and CDR2 is SQIVND (reference sequence). Trimming cost V 9 bases and J 0 bases; bases outside gene matches: 4. CDR3 region: CASGTGFSYEQYF. CDR3 DNA (partial): TGTGCCAGCGGGACAGGCTTCTCCTACGAG.

Turning to this clone: From the germline J gene comes the end of the CDR3, since the read stops 3 residues before it. V is TRBV20-1 and J is TRBJ2-7; 11 bases are shared with TRBD1. The length of the CDR3 is 15 residues. The junction had 9 bases not matched to a gene; V was cut back by 4 bases and J by 4 bases. Looked up from germline, CDR1 is DFQATT and CDR2 is SNEGSKA (reference sequence). The CDR3 loop is CSATPDRGRGYEQYF. Incomplete CDR3 DNA: TGCAGTGCTACCCCGGACAGGGGGCGAGGATACGAG.

In the case of this clone: The CDR3 is cut off 3 residues early in the read; its end comes from the germline J gene. The chain combines TRBV7-9 with TRBJ1-4; D unresolved. Germline V gene data show CDR1 as SEHNR and CDR2 as FQNEAQ (reference sequence). The CDR3 is made up of 13 amino acids. The germline V and J ends were trimmed by 1 base and 8 bases, with 8 bases remaining between them. Incomplete CDR3 DNA: TGTGCCAGCAGCTTAGACGTACAGGAAAAA. It translates to CASSLDVQEK. From start to end, the CDR3 is CASSLDVQEKLFF.

Worth noting for this clone: The CDR3 end lies 3 residues beyond the end of the read and is filled in from the germline J gene. The chain carries TRBV11-2 and TRBJ2-7, with no clear D. The CDR3 loop spans 14 amino acids. Germline lookup yields CDR1 SGHAT and CDR2 FQNNGV. Trimming stripped 1 base from V and 5 bases from J, with 12 bases between. CDR3 loop: CASSLGATSDEQYF. The sequenced part of the CDR3 DNA is TGTGCCAGCAGCTTAGGAGCGACTTCCGACGAG.

A note on this clone: The CDR3 end lies 3 residues beyond the end of the read and is filled in from the germline J gene. The chain couples TRBV19 to TRBJ2-7; the D is unclear. Germline CDR1 LNHDA, CDR2 SQIVND (reference sequence). V was clipped by 1 base and J by 4 bases, with 8 bases between them. This CDR3 spans 13 amino acids. CDR3 amino acids: CASSIGTLYEQYF. The part of the CDR3 DNA that was read is TGTGCCAGTAGTATAGGAACCCTATACGAG.